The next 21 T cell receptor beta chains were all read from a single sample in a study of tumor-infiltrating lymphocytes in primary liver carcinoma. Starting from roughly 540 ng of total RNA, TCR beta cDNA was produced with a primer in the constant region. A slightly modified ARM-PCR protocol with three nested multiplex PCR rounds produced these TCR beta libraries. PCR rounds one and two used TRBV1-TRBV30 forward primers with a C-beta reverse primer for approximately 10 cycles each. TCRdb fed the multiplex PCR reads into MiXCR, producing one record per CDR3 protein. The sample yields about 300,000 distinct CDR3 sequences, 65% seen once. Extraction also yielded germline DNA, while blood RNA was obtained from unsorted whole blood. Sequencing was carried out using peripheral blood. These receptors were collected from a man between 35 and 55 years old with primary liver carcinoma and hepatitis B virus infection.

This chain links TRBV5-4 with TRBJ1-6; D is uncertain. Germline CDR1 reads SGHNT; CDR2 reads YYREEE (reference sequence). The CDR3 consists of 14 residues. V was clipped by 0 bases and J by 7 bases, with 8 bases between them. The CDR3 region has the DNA TGTGCCAGCAGCTTGGATATTCGAAATTCACCCCTCCACTTT. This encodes CASSLDIRNSPLHF.

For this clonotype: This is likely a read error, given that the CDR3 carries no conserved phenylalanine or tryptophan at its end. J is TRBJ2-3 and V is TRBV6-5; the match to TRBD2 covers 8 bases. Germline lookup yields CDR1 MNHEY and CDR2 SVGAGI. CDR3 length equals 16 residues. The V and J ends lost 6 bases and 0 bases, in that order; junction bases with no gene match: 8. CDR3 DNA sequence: TGTGCCAGCAGCCCGGTACTAGCGGCTAGCACAGATACGCAGTATTCT. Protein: CASSPVLAASTDTQYS.

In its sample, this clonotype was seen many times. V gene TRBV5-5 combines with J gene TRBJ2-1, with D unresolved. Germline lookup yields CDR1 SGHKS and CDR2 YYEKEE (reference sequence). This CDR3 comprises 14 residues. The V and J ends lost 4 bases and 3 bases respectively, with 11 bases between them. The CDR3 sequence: CASSPDSVYNEQFF. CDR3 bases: TGTGCCAGCAGCCCAGACTCCGTCTACAATGAGCAGTTCTTC.

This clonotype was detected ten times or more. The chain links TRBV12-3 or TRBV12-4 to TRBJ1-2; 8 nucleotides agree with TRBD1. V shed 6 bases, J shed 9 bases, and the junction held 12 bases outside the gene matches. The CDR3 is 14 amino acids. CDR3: CASSRSRDRRSYTF. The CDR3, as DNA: TGTGCCAGCAGCCGTTCCCGGGACAGGAGGAGCTACACCTTC.

Here the CDR3 DNA reads TGTGCCAGCAGCCCCCGGGCGGGGAGGAGCACAGATACGCAGTATTTT. Protein: CASSPRAGRSTDTQYF. The rearrangement links TRBV28 to TRBJ2-3; a weak D match, TRBD2 (6 bases). Trimming stripped 6 bases from V and 0 bases from J, with 16 bases between. The CDR3 covers 16 residues. The germline V gene has CDR1 MDHEN and CDR2 SYDVKM.

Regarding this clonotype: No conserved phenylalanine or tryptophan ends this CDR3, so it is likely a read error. The CDR3 nucleotides are TGTGCTAGCAGCTCTGGGACTAGCGGAGGGCACCAGGAGCAGTTCATC. This sequence encodes CASSSGTSGGHQEQFI. The chain is built from TRBV11-2 and TRBJ2-1, with 11 bases aligning to TRBD2. Germline V CDR1 and CDR2: SGHAT, FQNNGV. The CDR3 spans 16 residues.

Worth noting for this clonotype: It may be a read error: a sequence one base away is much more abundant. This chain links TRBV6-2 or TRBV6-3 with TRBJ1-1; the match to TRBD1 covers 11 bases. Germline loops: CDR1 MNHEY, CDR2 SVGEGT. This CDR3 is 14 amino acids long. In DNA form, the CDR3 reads TGTGTCACCCCTTTGGACAGGGGGCACACTGAAGCTTTCTTT. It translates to CVTPLDRGHTEAFF.

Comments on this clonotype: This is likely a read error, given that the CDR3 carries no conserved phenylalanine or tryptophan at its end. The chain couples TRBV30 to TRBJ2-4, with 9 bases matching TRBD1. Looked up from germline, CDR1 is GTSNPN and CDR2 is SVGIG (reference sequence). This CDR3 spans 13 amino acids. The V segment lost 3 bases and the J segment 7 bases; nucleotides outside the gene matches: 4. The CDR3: CAWSTGGANIQYI. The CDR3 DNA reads TGTGCCTGGAGCACAGGGGGCGCGAACATTCAGTACATC.

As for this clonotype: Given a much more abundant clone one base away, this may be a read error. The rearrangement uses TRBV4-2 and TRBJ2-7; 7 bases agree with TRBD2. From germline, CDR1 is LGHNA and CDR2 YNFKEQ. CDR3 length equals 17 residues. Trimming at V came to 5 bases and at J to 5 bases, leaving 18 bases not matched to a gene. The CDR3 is CASSSADWRESGNEQYF. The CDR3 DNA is TGTGCCAGCAGCTCTGCCGATTGGCGGGAGAGTGGTAACGAGCAGTACTTC.

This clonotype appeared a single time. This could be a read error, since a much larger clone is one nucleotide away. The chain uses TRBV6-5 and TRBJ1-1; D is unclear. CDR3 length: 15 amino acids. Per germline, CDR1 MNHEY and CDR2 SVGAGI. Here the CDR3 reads CASSYSIQVNTETFF. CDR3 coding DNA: TGTGCCAGCAGTTACTCGATTCAGGTGAACACTGAAACTTTCTTT.

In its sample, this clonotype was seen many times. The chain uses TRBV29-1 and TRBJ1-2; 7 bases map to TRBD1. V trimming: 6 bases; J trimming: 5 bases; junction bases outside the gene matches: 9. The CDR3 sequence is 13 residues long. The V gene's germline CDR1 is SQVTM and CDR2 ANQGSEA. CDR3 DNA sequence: TGCAGCGTGGCCGGGACAGATTTATATGGCTACACCTTC. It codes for CSVAGTDLYGYTF.

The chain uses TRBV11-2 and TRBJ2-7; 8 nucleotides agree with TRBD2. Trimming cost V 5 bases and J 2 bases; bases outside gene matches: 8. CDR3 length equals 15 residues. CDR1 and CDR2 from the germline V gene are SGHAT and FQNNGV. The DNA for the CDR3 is TGTGCCAGCAGCCCAAGGGTAGCGGGACCCTACGAGCAGTACTTC. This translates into CASSPRVAGPYEQYF.

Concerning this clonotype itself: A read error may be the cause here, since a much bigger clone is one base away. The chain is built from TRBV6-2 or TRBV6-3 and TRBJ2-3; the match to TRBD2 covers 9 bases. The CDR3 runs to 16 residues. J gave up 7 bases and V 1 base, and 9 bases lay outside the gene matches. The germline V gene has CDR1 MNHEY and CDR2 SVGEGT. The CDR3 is CASSYWREGTSNTQYF. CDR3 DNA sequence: TGTGCCAGCAGTTACTGGCGGGAGGGTACTTCAAATACGCAGTATTTT.

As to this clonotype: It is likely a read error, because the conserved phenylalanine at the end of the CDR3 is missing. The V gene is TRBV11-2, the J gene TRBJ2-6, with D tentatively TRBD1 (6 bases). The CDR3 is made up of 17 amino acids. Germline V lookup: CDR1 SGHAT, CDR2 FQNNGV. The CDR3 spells CASSSTRGGTGAKVLTS. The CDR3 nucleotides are TGTGCGAGCAGCTCGACGAGAGGGGGAACTGGGGCCAAGGTCCTGACTTCC.

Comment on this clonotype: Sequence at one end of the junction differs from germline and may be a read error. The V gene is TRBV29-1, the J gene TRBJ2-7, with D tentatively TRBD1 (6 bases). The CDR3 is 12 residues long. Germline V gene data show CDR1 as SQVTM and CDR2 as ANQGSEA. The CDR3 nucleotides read TGCAGCGTTGAGACAGGCTCTTACGAGCGGTACTTC. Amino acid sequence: CSVETGSYERYF.

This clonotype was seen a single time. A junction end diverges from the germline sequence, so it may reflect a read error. CDR3: CANSLSDKKNQPQHF. As DNA, the CDR3 is TGCGCCAACAGCCTCTCGGACAAAAAAAATCAGCCCCAGCATTTT. This chain links TRBV4-1 with TRBJ1-5; D possibly corresponds to TRBD1 (5 bases). There are 15 residues in the CDR3. From germline, CDR1 is MGHRA and CDR2 YSYEKL.

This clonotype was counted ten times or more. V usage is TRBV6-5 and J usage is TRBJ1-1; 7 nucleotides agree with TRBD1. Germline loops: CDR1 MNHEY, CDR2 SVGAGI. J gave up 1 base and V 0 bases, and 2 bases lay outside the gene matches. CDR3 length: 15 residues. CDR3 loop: CASSYSQGWNTEAFF. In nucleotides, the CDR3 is TGTGCCAGCAGTTACTCACAGGGGTGGAACACTGAAGCTTTCTTT.

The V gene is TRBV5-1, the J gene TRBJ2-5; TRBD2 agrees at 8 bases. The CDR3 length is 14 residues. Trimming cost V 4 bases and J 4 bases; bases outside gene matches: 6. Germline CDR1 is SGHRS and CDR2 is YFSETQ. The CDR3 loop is CASSDTSGGETQYF. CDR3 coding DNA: TGCGCCAGCAGCGACACTAGCGGCGGAGAGACCCAGTACTTC. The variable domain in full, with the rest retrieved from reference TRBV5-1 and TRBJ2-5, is KAGVTQTPRYLIKTRGQQVTLSCSPISGHRSVSWYQQTPGQGLQFLFEYFSETQRNKGNFPGRFSGRQFSNSRSEMNVSTLELGDSALYLCASSDTSGGETQYFGPGTRLLVL.

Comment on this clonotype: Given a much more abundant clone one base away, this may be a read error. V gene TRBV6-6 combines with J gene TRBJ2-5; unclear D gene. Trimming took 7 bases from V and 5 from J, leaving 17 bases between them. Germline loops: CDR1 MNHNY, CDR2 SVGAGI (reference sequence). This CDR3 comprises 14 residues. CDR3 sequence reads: CASNNDGVLETQYF. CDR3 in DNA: TGTGCCAGCAATAACGATGGGGTGTTGGAGACCCAGTACTTC.

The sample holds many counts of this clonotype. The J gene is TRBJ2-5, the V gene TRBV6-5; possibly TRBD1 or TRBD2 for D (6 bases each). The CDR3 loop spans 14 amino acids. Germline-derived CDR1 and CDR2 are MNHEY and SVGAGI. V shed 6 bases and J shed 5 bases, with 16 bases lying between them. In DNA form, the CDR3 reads TGTGCCAGCAGCCACTACGGGGGCTATGAGACCCAGTACTTC. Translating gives CASSHYGGYETQYF.

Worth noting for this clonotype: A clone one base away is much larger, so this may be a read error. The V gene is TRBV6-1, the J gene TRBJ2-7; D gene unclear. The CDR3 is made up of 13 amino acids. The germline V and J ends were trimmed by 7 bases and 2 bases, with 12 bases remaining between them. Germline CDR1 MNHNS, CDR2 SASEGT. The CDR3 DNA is TGTGCCAGCATTGTATCCCCACCCTACGAGCAGTACTTC. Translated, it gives CASIVSPPYEQYF.